This T cell receptor beta chain was identified during a study of blood T cells in healthy people across ages. The CDR3 extends over 16 amino acids. CDR1 and CDR2 (germline): LNHNV, YYDKDF (reference sequence). V lost 4 bases to trimming and J lost 5 bases, with 20 bases between them. This clonotype has more than one count but fewer than ten. The use of a sample-barcoded 5' primer and a J-beta primer mix characterized a second PCR of roughly 6 to 11 cycles. TCRdb itself ran the 5' RACE reads through MiXCR, one entry per CDR3 protein. The data contain fewer than 750,000 distinct CDR3 sequences, more than 45% of them seen just once; the ten biggest clones take up around 24%.

This rearrangement joins TRBV15 to TRBJ2-5; D ambiguous. The specimen sequenced was blood. The clonotype originates from an older man in good health. The CDR3 protein is CATSIRKGPRRETQYF. The DNA for the CDR3 is TGTGCCACCAGCATACGGAAAGGCCCCCGGCGGGAGACCCAGTACTTC. Supplemented by reference TRBV15 and TRBJ2-5, the full variable domain reads DAMVIQNPRYQVTQFGKPVTLSCSQTLNHNVMYWYQQKSSQAPKLLFHYYDKDFNNEADTPDNFQSRRPNTSFCFLDIRSPGLGDTAMYLCATSIRKGPRRETQYFGPGTRLLVL.